The 24 T cell receptor beta chains listed next were all sequenced from one sample in a study of shared clonotypes between healthy human individuals. Profiling relied on immunoSEQ multiplex PCR, and the TCRdb table lists in-frame clones only, not all of them. The data contain around 600,000 clones, approximately 95% of them singletons. Naive CD8 cells lacked CD45RO and underwent positive selection for CCR7, leaving out terminally differentiated effector memory CD45RA+ cells. Input material: naive CD8+ T cells sorted from blood. These receptors were taken from a woman in her thirties in good health.

About this clone itself: Additional DNA sequences in this sample encode the identical CDR3. The chain recombines TRBV4-1 with TRBJ1-1; the D is unclear. This CDR3 is built from 14 residues. The germline CDR1 and CDR2 sequences are MGHRA and YSYEKL. V lost 1 base and J 2 bases, leaving 8 bases between the germline ends. CDR3: CASSQVGSNTEAFF. The CDR3 region has the DNA TGCGCCAGCAGCCAAGTGGGCAGCAACACTGAAGCTTTCTTT.

The CDR3: CATSRDWGDQPQHF. DNA of the CDR3: TGTGCCACCAGCAGAGATTGGGGAGATCAGCCCCAGCATTTT. The chain employs TRBV15 and TRBJ1-5, with no clear D. CDR3 length: 14 residues. The germline V and J ends were trimmed by 0 bases and 5 bases, with 8 bases remaining between them. The germline gives CDR1 LNHNV, CDR2 YYDKDF (reference sequence). Full variable domain (outside the CDR3, taken from reference TRBV15 and TRBJ1-5): DAMVIQNPRYQVTQFGKPVTLSCSQTLNHNVMYWYQQKSSQAPKLLFHYYDKDFNNEADTPDNFQSRRPNTSFCFLDIRSPGLGDTAMYLCATSRDWGDQPQHFGDGTRLSIL.

The chain carries TRBV5-1 and TRBJ1-1, with 9 nucleotides matching TRBD1. CDR3 length: 16 residues. J was trimmed by 3 bases and V by 4 bases; bases with no gene match: 10. The germline V gene has CDR1 SGHRS and CDR2 YFSETQ. Written as DNA, the CDR3 is TGCGCCAGCAGCGTGGACAGGGGTCCGTTGGACACTGAAGCTTTCTTT. This sequence encodes CASSVDRGPLDTEAFF.

In this sample, this clone turned up a few times. This sequence joins TRBV6-5 and TRBJ2-2; TRBD2 matches at 7 bases. Germline CDR1 reads MNHEY; CDR2 reads SVGAGI. The CDR3 loop spans 16 amino acids. V shed 4 bases, J shed 5 bases, and the junction held 10 bases outside the gene matches. The CDR3 is CASSSQEGGETGELFF. The DNA of the CDR3 is TGTGCCAGCAGTTCCCAGGAGGGAGGGGAAACCGGGGAGCTGTTTTTT.

V usage is TRBV4-1 and J usage is TRBJ2-7; D unclear. Trimming pared 1 base from V and 6 bases from J, leaving 13 bases between. Germline values: CDR1 MGHRA, CDR2 YSYEKL. This CDR3 comprises 14 residues. The CDR3 DNA is TGCGCCAGCAGCCAAGTACGCAGCCATGTCGAGCAGTACTTC. Translated: CASSQVRSHVEQYF.

V and J are TRBV5-4 and TRBJ2-7; 8 bases fit TRBD2. This CDR3 region has 16 residues. Per germline, CDR1 SGHNT and CDR2 YYREEE (reference sequence). Trimming at V came to 4 bases and at J to 6 bases, leaving 15 bases not matched to a gene. The CDR3 nucleotides read TGTGCCAGCAGCGAGGATCCCGGGACTAGTTTCTCCGAGCAGTACTTC. This codes for CASSEDPGTSFSEQYF.

This rearrangement joins TRBV30 to TRBJ1-2; 7 bases fit TRBD1. V shed 8 bases and J 1 base; nucleotides not matched to a gene: 13. Germline V gene sequence: CDR1 GTSNPN, CDR2 SVGIG (reference sequence). This CDR3 comprises 15 residues. The CDR3, as DNA: TGTGCCCTCTCCGTCCCGGGACAGATTAACTATGGCTACACCTTC. As protein: CALSVPGQINYGYTF.

CDR3 loop: CASSIEGRGGKQYF. In nucleotides, the CDR3 is TGTGCCAGCAGCATAGAGGGACGAGGCGGTAAGCAGTACTTC. The chain has TRBV7-9 and TRBJ2-7; possibly TRBD1 or TRBD2 for D (5 bases each). The CDR3 sequence is 14 residues long. Trimming took 5 bases from V and 8 from J, leaving 19 bases between them. Per germline, CDR1 SEHNR and CDR2 FQNEAQ (reference sequence). Using reference TRBV7-9 and TRBJ2-7 for the parts outside the CDR3, the full variable domain is DTGVSQNPRHKITKRGQNVTFRCDPISEHNRLYWYRQTLGQGPEFLTYFQNEAQLEKSRLLSDRFSAERPKGSFSTLEIQRTEQGDSAMYLCASSIEGRGGKQYFGPGTRLTVT.

The chain combines TRBV4-1 with TRBJ2-7; 14 positions agree with TRBD2. The germline CDR1 and CDR2 sequences are MGHRA and YSYEKL. With V trimmed by 3 bases and J by 0 bases, 7 bases remained unmatched. The CDR3 covers 18 residues. CDR3 sequence reads: CASSHIGLAGGSSYEQYF. The CDR3 DNA follows: TGCGCCAGCAGCCACATCGGACTAGCGGGAGGTAGCTCCTACGAGCAGTACTTC.

This chain links TRBV5-1 with TRBJ2-7; 8 bases match TRBD2. The CDR3 covers 15 residues. Germline CDR1 is SGHRS and CDR2 is YFSETQ. V dropped 5 bases and J dropped 5; count of bases not matched to a gene: 12. The CDR3 spells CASSGSWREVDEQYF. Here the CDR3 DNA reads TGCGCCAGCAGTGGAAGCTGGCGGGAGGTCGACGAGCAGTACTTC.

The V gene is TRBV19, the J gene TRBJ2-1; 10 nucleotides agree with TRBD2. V was clipped by 8 bases and J by 3 bases; unmatched bases: 10. The germline gives CDR1 LNHDA, CDR2 SQIVND (reference sequence). This CDR3 has 16 amino acids. The CDR3 region has the DNA TGTGCCAGTCAAGCCCTTGGGACTAGCGACTACAATGAGCAGTTCTTC. It is translated as CASQALGTSDYNEQFF.

This clone was seen a few times. V is TRBV29-1 and J is TRBJ1-1; the D is unclear. Germline CDR1 and CDR2: SQVTM and ANQGSEA. The CDR3 spans 12 residues. With 7 bases removed from V and 0 bases from J, the gap between germline ends came to 9 bases. CDR3 sequence reads: CSEKIMNTEAFF. DNA for the CDR3: TGCAGCGAGAAGATTATGAACACTGAAGCTTTCTTT.

V usage is TRBV7-6 and J usage is TRBJ2-1; D possibly corresponds to TRBD2 (6 bases). The CDR3 spans 16 residues. V was clipped by 4 bases and J by 5 bases, with 18 bases between them. Germline CDR1 is SGHVS and CDR2 is FNYEAQ. DNA for the CDR3: TGTGCCAGCAGCTCTAGGGGATTAGCGGTTAACAATGAGCAGTTCTTC. This translates into CASSSRGLAVNNEQFF.

The chain is built from TRBV5-8 and TRBJ1-5, with D unclear. The germline V gene encodes CDR1 SGHTS and CDR2 YDEGEE. There are 11 residues in the CDR3. The ends were cut back, 1 base at V and 7 bases at J, with 3 bases in the middle. As DNA, the CDR3 is TGTGCCAGCAGCTTGCAACAGCCCCAGCATTTT. As protein: CASSLQQPQHF. The complete variable domain, with remaining parts taken from reference TRBV5-8 and TRBJ1-5, reads EAGVTQSPTHLIKTRGQQATLRCSPISGHTSVYWYQQALGLGLQFLLWYDEGEERNRGNFPPRFSGRQFPNYSSELNVNALELEDSALYLCASSLQQPQHFGDGTRLSIL.

The genes are TRBV9 and TRBJ2-5; weak D call: TRBD2 (6 bases). V lost 3 bases, J lost 2 bases, and 11 bases lay in between. CDR1 SGDLS and CDR2 YYNGEE come from the germline V gene. This CDR3 has 14 amino acids. CDR3: CASSAWDSQETQYF. CDR3 nucleotide sequence: TGTGCCAGCAGCGCCTGGGACTCTCAAGAGACCCAGTACTTC.

This chain joins TRBV28 and TRBJ1-1; no definite D call. V lost 6 bases to trimming and J lost 1 base, with 9 bases between them. This CDR3 has 13 amino acids. Germline assignment: CDR1 MDHEN and CDR2 SYDVKM. The CDR3 is CASSWSGNTEAFF. CDR3 nucleotide sequence: TGTGCCAGCAGCTGGTCGGGGAACACTGAAGCTTTCTTT.

The rearrangement uses TRBV13 and TRBJ2-7; TRBD2 might be the D (6 bases). CDR3 length: 12 amino acids. The germline V gene has CDR1 PRHDT and CDR2 FYEKMQ (reference sequence). V was trimmed by 5 bases and J by 4 bases, leaving 9 bases between them. CDR3 amino acids: CASSRGIYEQYF. In nucleotides, the CDR3 is TGTGCCAGCAGCCGCGGGATTTACGAGCAGTACTTC.

The chain is built from TRBV5-4 and TRBJ2-7; D remains ambiguous. CDR1 is SGHNT, CDR2 YYREEE, per germline (reference sequence). This CDR3 comprises 11 residues. Trimming took 4 bases from V and 3 from J, leaving 5 bases between them. The CDR3 nucleotides read TGTGCCAGCAGCGAAAACTACGAGCAGTACTTC. Its translation is CASSENYEQYF.

The rearrangement uses TRBV4-1 and TRBJ2-2, with 14 nucleotides matching TRBD2. The germline gives CDR1 MGHRA, CDR2 YSYEKL. The length of the CDR3 is 16 residues. With 5 bases clipped from V and 6 bases from J, the junction kept 5 bases outside the gene matches. CDR3: CASSYGLAGGPGELFF. The CDR3 DNA follows: TGCGCCAGCAGCTATGGACTAGCGGGAGGCCCCGGGGAGCTGTTTTTT.

With respect to this clone: Other DNA sequences in the same sample also yield this CDR3. V usage is TRBV27 and J usage is TRBJ2-1; 9 bases are a match to TRBD2. Germline CDR1 reads MNHEY; CDR2 reads SMNVEV (reference sequence). The CDR3 extends over 15 amino acids. Trimming removed 5 bases from V and 2 bases from J; junction bases left unmatched: 4. The CDR3 sequence: CASSLSGGPYNEQFF. The CDR3 DNA is TGTGCCAGCAGTCTGAGCGGGGGGCCCTACAATGAGCAGTTCTTC.

The genes are TRBV28 and TRBJ2-7; 8 positions agree with TRBD2. The length of the CDR3 is 14 residues. Germline CDR1 reads MDHEN; CDR2 reads SYDVKM. V lost 7 bases and J lost 6; bases outside the gene matches: 11. As DNA, the CDR3 is TGTGCCAGCAACCTTATAGCGGGAAGTCTCGAGCAGTACTTC. It specifies CASNLIAGSLEQYF.

V usage is TRBV7-9 and J usage is TRBJ2-2; D is uncertain. Germline lookup yields CDR1 SEHNR and CDR2 FQNEAQ (reference sequence). The length of the CDR3 is 14 residues. V shed 1 base and J shed 4 bases, with 7 bases lying between them. The CDR3: CASSLVGLTGELFF. The CDR3 DNA sequence: TGTGCCAGCAGCTTAGTCGGTCTCACCGGGGAGCTGTTTTTT. The full variable domain, its missing parts supplied by reference TRBV7-9 and TRBJ2-2, is DTGVSQNPRHKITKRGQNVTFRCDPISEHNRLYWYRQTLGQGPEFLTYFQNEAQLEKSRLLSDRFSAERPKGSFSTLEIQRTEQGDSAMYLCASSLVGLTGELFFGEGSRLTVL.

The gene calls are TRBV7-9 and TRBJ1-4, with 9 bases fitting TRBD1. CDR1 is SEHNR, CDR2 FQNEAQ, per germline (reference sequence). The CDR3 loop spans 16 amino acids. J was trimmed by 3 bases and V by 5 bases; bases with no gene match: 7. This CDR3 is CASSHGTGNSNEKLFF. The CDR3 nucleotides are TGTGCCAGCAGCCACGGGACAGGGAACTCTAATGAAAAACTGTTTTTT.

The chain uses TRBV25-1 and TRBJ2-1, with no clear D. V was clipped by 0 bases and J by 1 base, with 4 bases between them. Germline loops: CDR1 MGHDK, CDR2 SYGVNS. This CDR3 contains 14 residues. CDR3 residues: CASSEYGSYNEQFF. As DNA, the CDR3 is TGTGCCAGCAGTGAATACGGATCCTACAATGAGCAGTTCTTC.